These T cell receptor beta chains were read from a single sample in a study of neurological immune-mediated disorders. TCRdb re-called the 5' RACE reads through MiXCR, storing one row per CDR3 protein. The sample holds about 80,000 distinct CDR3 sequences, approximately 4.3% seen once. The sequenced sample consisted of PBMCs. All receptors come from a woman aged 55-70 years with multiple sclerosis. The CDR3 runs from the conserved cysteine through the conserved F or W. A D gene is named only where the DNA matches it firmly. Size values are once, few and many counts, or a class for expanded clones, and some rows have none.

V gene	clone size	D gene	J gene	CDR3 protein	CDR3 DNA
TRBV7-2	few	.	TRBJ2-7	CASSLGLGPSYEQYF	TGTGCCAGCAGCTTAGGACTAGGACCATCCTACGAGCAGTACTTC
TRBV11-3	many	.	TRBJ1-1	CASSVRGGDTEAFF	TGTGCCAGCAGCGTGAGGGGGGGCGACACTGAAGCTTTCTTT
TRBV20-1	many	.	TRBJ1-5	CSALGRHSNQPQHF	TGCAGTGCCCTCGGACGGCATAGCAATCAGCCCCAGCATTTT
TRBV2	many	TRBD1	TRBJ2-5	CASSEWGTGSETQYF	TGTGCCAGCAGTGAATGGGGGACAGGGTCAGAGACCCAGTACTTC
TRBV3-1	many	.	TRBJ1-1	CASSQEVFLGNPNTEAFF	TGTGCCAGCAGCCAAGAAGTTTTTCTGGGGAACCCGAACACTGAAGCTTTCTTT
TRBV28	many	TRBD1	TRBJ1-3	CASSDRVSGNTIYF	TGTGCCAGCAGTGACAGGGTCTCTGGAAACACCATATATTTT
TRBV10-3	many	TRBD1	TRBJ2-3	CATMLGQGAIADTQYF	TGTGCCACAATGTTAGGGCAGGGGGCGATCGCAGATACGCAGTATTTT
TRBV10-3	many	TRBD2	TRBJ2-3	CAISSGLAASTDTQYF	TGTGCCATCAGTTCTGGACTAGCGGCTAGCACAGATACGCAGTATTTT
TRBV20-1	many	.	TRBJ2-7	CSARDGQGLYEQYF	TGCAGTGCTAGAGATGGTCAGGGGCTGTACGAGCAGTACTTC
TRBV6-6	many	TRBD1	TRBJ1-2	CASSWDRTRDGYTF	TGTGCCAGCAGTTGGGACAGGACGAGGGATGGCTACACCTTC
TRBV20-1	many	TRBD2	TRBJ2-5	CSSGGTGETQYF	TGCAGTAGCGGGGGGACGGGAGAGACCCAGTACTTC
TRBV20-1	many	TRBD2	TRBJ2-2	CSAPAGLYTGELFF	TGCAGTGCTCCAGCGGGGTTATACACCGGGGAGCTGTTTTTT
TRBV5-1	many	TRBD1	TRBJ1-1	CASSSQGGGGEAFF	TGCGCCAGCAGCTCCCAGGGGGGCGGAGGTGAAGCTTTCTTT
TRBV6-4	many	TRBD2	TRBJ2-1	CASSVTGGNNEQFF	TGTGCCAGCAGTGTTACGGGGGGGAACAATGAGCAGTTCTTC
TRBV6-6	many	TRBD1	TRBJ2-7	CASSYGTGAYEQYF	TGTGCCAGCAGTTACGGGACAGGGGCCTACGAGCAGTACTTC
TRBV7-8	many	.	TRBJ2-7	CASSGGAVYEQYF	TGTGCCAGCAGCGGAGGGGCCGTATACGAGCAGTACTTC
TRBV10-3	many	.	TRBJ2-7	CAISERSYEQYF	TGTGCCATCAGTGAAAGATCGTACGAGCAGTACTTC
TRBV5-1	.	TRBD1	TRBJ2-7	CASGTGGSYEQYF	TGCGCCAGTGGGACAGGGGGATCCTACGAGCAGTACTTC
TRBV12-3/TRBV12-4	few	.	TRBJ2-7	CASSLSGGGYEQYF	TGTGCCAGCAGTTTATCAGGGGGAGGATACGAGCAGTACTTC
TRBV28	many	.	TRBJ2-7	CASSTQSEQYF	TGTGCCAGCAGTACCCAATCCGAGCAGTACTTC
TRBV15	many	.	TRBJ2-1	CATSSLWGGEQFF	TGTGCCACCAGCAGTCTTTGGGGAGGTGAGCAGTTCTTC
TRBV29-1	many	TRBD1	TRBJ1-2	CSVGRPDRVYGYTF	TGCAGCGTTGGCCGGCCGGACAGGGTGTATGGCTACACCTTC
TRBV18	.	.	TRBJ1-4	CASSPPGEKLFF	TGTGCCAGCTCACCACCGGGTGAAAAACTGTTTTTT
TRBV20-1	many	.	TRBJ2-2	CSARVVGSTGELFF	TGCAGTGCTAGAGTTGTAGGGTCTACCGGGGAGCTGTTTTTT
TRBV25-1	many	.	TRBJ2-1	CASRGSSEQFF	TGTGCCAGCAGGGGTAGCTCTGAGCAGTTCTTC
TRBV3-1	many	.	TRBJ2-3	CASSVQGANTQYF	TGTGCCAGCAGCGTTCAGGGTGCTAATACGCAGTATTTT
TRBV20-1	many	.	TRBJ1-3	CSGGSGNTIYF	TGCTCCGGGGGCTCTGGAAACACCATATATTTT
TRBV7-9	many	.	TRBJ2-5	CASSKRQTLRETQYF	TGTGCCAGCAGCAAGAGACAGACCCTCAGGGAGACCCAGTACTTC